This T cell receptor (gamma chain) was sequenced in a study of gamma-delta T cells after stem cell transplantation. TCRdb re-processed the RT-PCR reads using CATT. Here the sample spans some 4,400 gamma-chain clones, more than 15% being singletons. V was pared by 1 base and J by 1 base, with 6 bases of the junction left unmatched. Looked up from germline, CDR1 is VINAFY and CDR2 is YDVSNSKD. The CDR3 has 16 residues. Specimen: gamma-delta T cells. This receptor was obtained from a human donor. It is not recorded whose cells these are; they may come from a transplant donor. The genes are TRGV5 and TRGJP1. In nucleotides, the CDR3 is TGTGCCACCTGGGACAGACCCATTACCACTGGTTGGTTCAAGATATTT. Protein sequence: CATWDRPITTGWFKIF.